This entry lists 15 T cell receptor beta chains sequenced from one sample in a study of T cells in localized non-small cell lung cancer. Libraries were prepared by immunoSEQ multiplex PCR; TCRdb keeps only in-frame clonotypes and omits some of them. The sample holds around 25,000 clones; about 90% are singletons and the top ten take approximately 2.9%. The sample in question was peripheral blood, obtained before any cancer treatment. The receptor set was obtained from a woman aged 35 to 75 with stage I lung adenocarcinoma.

CDR3 nucleotides: TGTGCCAGCTCACCACCAGCCCGGGGAGGGCAGTTCTTC. This encodes CASSPPARGGQFF. This sequence joins TRBV18 and TRBJ2-1; maybe TRBD2 (6 bases). This CDR3 region has 13 residues. Germline V gene lookup returns CDR1 KGHSH and CDR2 LQKENI. Trimming pared 0 bases from V and 12 bases from J, leaving 12 bases between.

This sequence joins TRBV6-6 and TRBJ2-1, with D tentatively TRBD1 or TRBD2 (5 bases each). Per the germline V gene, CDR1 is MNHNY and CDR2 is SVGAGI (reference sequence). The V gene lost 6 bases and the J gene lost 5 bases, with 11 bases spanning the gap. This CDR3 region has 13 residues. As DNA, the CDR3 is TGTGCCAGCAGCCGCTTGGGGGACAATGAGCAGTTCTTC. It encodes CASSRLGDNEQFF.

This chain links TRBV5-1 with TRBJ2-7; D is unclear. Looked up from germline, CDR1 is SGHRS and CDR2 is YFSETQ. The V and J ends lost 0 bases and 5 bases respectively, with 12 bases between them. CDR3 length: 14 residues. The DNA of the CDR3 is TGCGCCAGCAGCTTGGAGGTCCCATCGGACGAGCAGTACTTC. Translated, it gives CASSLEVPSDEQYF. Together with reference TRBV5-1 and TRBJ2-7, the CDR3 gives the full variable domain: KAGVTQTPRYLIKTRGQQVTLSCSPISGHRSVSWYQQTPGQGLQFLFEYFSETQRNKGNFPGRFSGRQFSNSRSEMNVSTLELGDSALYLCASSLEVPSDEQYFGPGTRLTVT.

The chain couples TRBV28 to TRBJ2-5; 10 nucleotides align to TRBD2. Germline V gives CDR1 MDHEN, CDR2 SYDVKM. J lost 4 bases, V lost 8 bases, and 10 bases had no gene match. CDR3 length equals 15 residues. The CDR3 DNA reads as TGTGCCAGCCAAAAATCTAGCGGGAGATCAGAGACCCAGTACTTC. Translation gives CASQKSSGRSETQYF.

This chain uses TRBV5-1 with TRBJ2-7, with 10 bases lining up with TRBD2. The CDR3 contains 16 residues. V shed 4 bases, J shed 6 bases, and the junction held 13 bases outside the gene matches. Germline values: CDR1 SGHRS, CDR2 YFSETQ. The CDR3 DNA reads TGCGCCAGCAGCCCAACAGCGGGAGGGTTCGGAGGCGAGCAGTACTTC. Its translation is CASSPTAGGFGGEQYF.

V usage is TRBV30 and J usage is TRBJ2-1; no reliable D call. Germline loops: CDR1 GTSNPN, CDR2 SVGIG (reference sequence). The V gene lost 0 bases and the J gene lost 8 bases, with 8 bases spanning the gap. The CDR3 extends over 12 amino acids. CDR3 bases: TGTGCCTGGAGTGTAGTATTAGATGAGCAGTTCTTC. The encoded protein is CAWSVVLDEQFF.

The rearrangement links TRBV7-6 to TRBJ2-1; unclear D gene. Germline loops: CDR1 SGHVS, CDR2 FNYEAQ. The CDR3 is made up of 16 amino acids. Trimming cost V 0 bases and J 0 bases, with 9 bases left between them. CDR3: CASSLAPVGSYNEQFF. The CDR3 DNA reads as TGTGCCAGCAGCTTAGCGCCAGTAGGCTCCTACAATGAGCAGTTCTTC. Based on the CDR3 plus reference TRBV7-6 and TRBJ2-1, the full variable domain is GAGVSQSPRYKVTKRGQDVALRCDPISGHVSLYWYRQALGQGPEFLTYFNYEAQQDKSGLPNDRFSAERPEGSISTLTIQRTEQRDSAMYRCASSLAPVGSYNEQFFGPGTRLTVL.

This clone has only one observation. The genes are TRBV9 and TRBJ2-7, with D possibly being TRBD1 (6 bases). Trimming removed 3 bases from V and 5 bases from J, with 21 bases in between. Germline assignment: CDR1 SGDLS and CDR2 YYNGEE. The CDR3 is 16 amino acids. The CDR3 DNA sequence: TGTGCCAGCAGCGCAGCCGAGGGCAGGGGATGGGACGAGCAGTACTTC. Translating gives CASSAAEGRGWDEQYF.

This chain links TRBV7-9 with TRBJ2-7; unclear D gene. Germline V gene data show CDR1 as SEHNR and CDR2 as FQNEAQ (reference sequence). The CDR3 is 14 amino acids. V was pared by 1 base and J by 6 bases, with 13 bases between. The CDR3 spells CASSLVAPLSEQYF. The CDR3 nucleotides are TGTGCCAGCAGCTTAGTAGCTCCCCTCTCCGAGCAGTACTTC. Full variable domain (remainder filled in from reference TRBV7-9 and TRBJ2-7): DTGVSQNPRHKITKRGQNVTFRCDPISEHNRLYWYRQTLGQGPEFLTYFQNEAQLEKSRLLSDRFSAERPKGSFSTLEIQRTEQGDSAMYLCASSLVAPLSEQYFGPGTRLTVT.

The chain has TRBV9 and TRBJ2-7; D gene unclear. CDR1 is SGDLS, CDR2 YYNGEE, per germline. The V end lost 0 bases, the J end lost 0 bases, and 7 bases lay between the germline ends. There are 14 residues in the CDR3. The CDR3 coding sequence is TGTGCCAGCAGCGTAGCCAGTTACTCCTACGAGCAGTACTTC. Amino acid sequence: CASSVASYSYEQYF.

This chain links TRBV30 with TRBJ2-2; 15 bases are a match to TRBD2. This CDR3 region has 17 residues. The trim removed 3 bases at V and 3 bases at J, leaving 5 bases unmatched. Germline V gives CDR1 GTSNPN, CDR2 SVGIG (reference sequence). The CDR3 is CAWRGTSGRTYTGELFF. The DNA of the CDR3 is TGTGCCTGGAGGGGGACTAGCGGGAGGACCTACACCGGGGAGCTGTTTTTT.

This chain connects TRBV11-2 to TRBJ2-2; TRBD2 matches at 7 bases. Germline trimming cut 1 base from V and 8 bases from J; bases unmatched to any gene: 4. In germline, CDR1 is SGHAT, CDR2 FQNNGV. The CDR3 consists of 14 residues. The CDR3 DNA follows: TGTGCCAGCAGCTTAGGGGACTACTCGGGGGAGCTGTTTTTT. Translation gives CASSLGDYSGELFF.

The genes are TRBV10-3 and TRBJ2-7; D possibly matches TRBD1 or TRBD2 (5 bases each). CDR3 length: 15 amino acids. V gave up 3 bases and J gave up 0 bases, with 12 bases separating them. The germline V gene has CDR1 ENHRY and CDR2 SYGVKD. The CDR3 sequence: CAISDSGGLSYEQYF. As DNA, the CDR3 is TGTGCCATCAGTGATTCTGGGGGTCTCTCCTACGAGCAGTACTTC.

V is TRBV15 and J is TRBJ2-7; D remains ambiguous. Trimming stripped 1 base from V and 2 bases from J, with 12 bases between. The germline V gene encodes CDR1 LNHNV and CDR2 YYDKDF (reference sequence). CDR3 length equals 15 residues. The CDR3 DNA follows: TGTGCCACCAGCAGAGGTCGGAAGGTCACCTACGAGCAGTACTTC. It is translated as CATSRGRKVTYEQYF.

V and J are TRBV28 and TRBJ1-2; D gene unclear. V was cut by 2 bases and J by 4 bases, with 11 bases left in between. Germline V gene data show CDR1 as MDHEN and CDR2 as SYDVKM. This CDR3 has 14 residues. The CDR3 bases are TGTGCCAGCAGTTTAGGCCGGCAGACCTATGGCTACACCTTC. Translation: CASSLGRQTYGYTF.